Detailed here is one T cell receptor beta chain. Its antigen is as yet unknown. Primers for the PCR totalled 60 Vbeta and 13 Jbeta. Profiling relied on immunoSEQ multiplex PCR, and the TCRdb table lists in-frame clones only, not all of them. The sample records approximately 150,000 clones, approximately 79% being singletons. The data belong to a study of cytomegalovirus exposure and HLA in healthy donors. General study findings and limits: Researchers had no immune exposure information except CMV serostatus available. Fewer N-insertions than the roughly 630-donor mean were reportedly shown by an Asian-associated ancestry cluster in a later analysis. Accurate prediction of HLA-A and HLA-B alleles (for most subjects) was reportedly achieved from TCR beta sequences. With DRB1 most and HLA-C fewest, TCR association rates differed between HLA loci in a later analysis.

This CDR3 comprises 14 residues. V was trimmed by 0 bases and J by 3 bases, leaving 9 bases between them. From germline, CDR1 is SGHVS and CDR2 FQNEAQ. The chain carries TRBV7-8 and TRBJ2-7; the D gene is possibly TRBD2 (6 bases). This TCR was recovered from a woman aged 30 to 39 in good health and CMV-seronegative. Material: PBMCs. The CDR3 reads CASSLAEEGYEQYF. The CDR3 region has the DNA TGTGCCAGCAGCTTAGCGGAGGAGGGCTACGAGCAGTACTTC.